The 10 T cell receptor beta chains below all came from one sample that was sequenced in a study of CD8 T cells in ankylosing spondylitis. General study findings and limits: Characteristic, it appeared, of ankylosing spondylitis blood was a TCR beta motif of roughly eight highly homologous variants.

These TCRs' antigens remain unknown. TCRdb re-derived calls from the 5' RACE reads in MiXCR, one entry per CDR3 protein. This sample carries 800,000 to 900,000 distinct CDR3 sequences, roughly 10% of them seen once, and the ten largest clones take approximately 0.46%. The sample taken for sequencing was blood, either unsorted or a sorted T cell fraction (not recorded which). These receptors were taken from a male donor with ankylosing spondylitis.

This clonotype was picked up a small number of times. This rearrangement joins TRBV20-1 to TRBJ2-1; no clear D gene. Germline V CDR1 and CDR2: DFQATT, SNEGSKA (reference sequence). V was shortened by 0 bases and J by 9 bases, with 18 bases between the two germline ends. This CDR3 has 15 residues. In DNA form, the CDR3 reads TGCAGTGCTAGAGACCCCAGGACCCTACCGGGTGAGCAGTTCTTC. Translating it yields CSARDPRTLPGEQFF.

This chain joins TRBV9 and TRBJ2-3; 10 bases agree with TRBD2. CDR1 is SGDLS and CDR2 is YYNGEE in the germline V gene. Trimming removed 2 bases from V and 5 bases from J; junction bases left unmatched: 8. CDR3 size: 16 residues. CDR3 bases: TGTGCCAGCAGCGTTACCGGGACTAGCGATGTAGATACGCAGTATTTT. Amino acids: CASSVTGTSDVDTQYF.

The rearrangement links TRBV20-1 to TRBJ1-1, with TRBD1 as a possible D gene (6 bases). This CDR3 has 14 amino acids. V lost 6 bases to trimming and J lost 1 base, with 15 bases between them. Germline V CDR1 and CDR2: DFQATT, SNEGSKA (reference sequence). The CDR3 nucleotides read TGCAGTGCCAGTGATCCGGGACAGAACACTGAAGCTTTCTTT. This translates into CSASDPGQNTEAFF.

This clonotype showed up just a few times. The chain employs TRBV4-2 and TRBJ2-2, with 11 bases lining up with TRBD2. V lost 4 bases, J lost 1 base, and 2 bases stayed unmatched. CDR1 and CDR2 from the germline V gene are LGHNA and YNFKEQ. There are 16 residues in the CDR3. The CDR3 reads CASSRGLAGNTGELFF. CDR3 nucleotide sequence: TGTGCCAGCAGCCGCGGACTAGCGGGGAACACCGGGGAGCTGTTTTTT.

This clonotype was picked up many times. The rearrangement links TRBV7-2 to TRBJ2-3; the match to TRBD1 covers 7 bases. Germline loops: CDR1 SGHTA, CDR2 FQGNSA. Trimming took 6 bases from V and 1 from J; bases not matched to a gene: 4. CDR3 length: 14 residues. Here the CDR3 DNA reads TGTGCCAGCAGGCCACAGGGGCGCACAGATACGCAGTATTTT. It translates to CASRPQGRTDTQYF.

This clonotype occurred many times. This rearrangement joins TRBV29-1 to TRBJ2-5; no reliable D call. Trimming removed 4 bases at V and 1 base at J, with 16 bases between. CDR1 SQVTM and CDR2 ANQGSEA come from the germline V gene. The CDR3 has 15 amino acids. DNA for the CDR3: TGCAGCGTTGCTATGGGGTCCGATATCCAAGAGACCCAGTACTTC. The encoded protein is CSVAMGSDIQETQYF.

This clonotype appeared a few times. This rearrangement joins TRBV9 to TRBJ2-1, with 8 bases fitting TRBD2. There are 15 residues in the CDR3. Losses at the gene ends were 4 bases for V and 4 bases for J; bases not matched to a gene: 7. CDR1 SGDLS and CDR2 YYNGEE come from the germline V gene. The CDR3 DNA follows: TGTGCCAGCAGCCGGGGGGGCCAGAAGTACAATGAGCAGTTCTTC. As protein: CASSRGGQKYNEQFF.

CDR3 DNA: TGCAGTTATACAGGGTACTATGGCTACACCTTC. It yields the protein CSYTGYYGYTF. The rearrangement joins TRBV20-1 to TRBJ1-2; possibly TRBD1 for D (6 bases). V shed 8 bases and J shed 3 bases, with 10 bases lying between them. Germline CDR1 and CDR2: DFQATT and SNEGSKA (reference sequence). The CDR3 loop spans 11 amino acids.

This clonotype appeared a few times. The chain is built from TRBV6-5 and TRBJ2-7, with TRBD1 matching 10 bases. This CDR3 spans 15 amino acids. From germline, CDR1 is MNHEY and CDR2 SVGAGI. The V gene end was trimmed by 5 bases and the J gene end by 3 bases; junction bases not matched to a gene: 7. CDR3 in amino acids: CASSHWGQGNYEQYF. The CDR3 DNA sequence: TGTGCCAGCAGTCACTGGGGACAGGGGAACTACGAGCAGTACTTC.

V is TRBV4-1 and J is TRBJ2-7, with 7 bases fitting TRBD1. This CDR3 region has 12 residues. J gave up 12 bases and V 3 bases, and 8 bases lay outside the gene matches. CDR1 and CDR2 (germline): MGHRA, YSYEKL. The CDR3 bases are TGCGCCAGCAGCCAGGCTACAGGGGCGCGGTACTTC. Translating gives CASSQATGARYF.